What follows are 30 T cell receptor beta chains derived from one specimen sequenced in a study of breast tumors, draining lymph nodes, adjacent tissues. TCRdb recomputed calls from the multiplex PCR reads with MiXCR, one row per CDR3 protein. The data show fewer than 200,000 distinct CDR3 sequences, with around a third seen just once and around 4.1% held by the top ten. Samples came from axillary lymph nodes draining the breast cancer. The source material was axillary lymph node tissue. The source is a female donor with breast cancer. Some clones in this sample may be carry-over from other donors' samples.

Details on this clonotype: A clone one base away is much larger, so this may be a read error. The chain is built from TRBV5-6 and TRBJ1-2; perhaps TRBD1 as D (5 bases). There are 13 residues in the CDR3. Germline CDR1 is SGHDT and CDR2 is YYEEEE. Trimming stripped 5 bases from V and 4 bases from J, with 12 bases between. The CDR3: CASSSQDPYGYTF. In DNA, the CDR3 is TGTGCCAGCAGTTCACAGGACCCCTATGGCTACACCTTC.

Many counts were recorded for this clonotype. The gene calls are TRBV7-3 and TRBJ2-6, with 10 positions matching TRBD1. After removal of 4 bases from V and 2 bases from J, the junction contained 8 bases not matched to a gene. Germline CDR1 SGHTA, CDR2 FQGTGA. This CDR3 has 18 amino acids. CDR3 nucleotides: TGTGCCAGCAGCTCGACCGGGACAGGGGTGCCTGGGGCCAACGTCCTGACTTTC. It encodes CASSSTGTGVPGANVLTF.

This clonotype was recorded at least ten times. J is TRBJ2-3 and V is TRBV5-4; 8 bases align to TRBD2. With 0 bases clipped from V and 5 bases from J, the junction kept 2 bases outside the gene matches. The CDR3 is made up of 14 amino acids. From germline, CDR1 is SGHNT and CDR2 YYREEE (reference sequence). The CDR3 sequence: CASSLVGRGDTQYF. DNA of the CDR3: TGTGCCAGCAGCTTGGTCGGGAGGGGAGATACGCAGTATTTT. Full variable domain (outside the CDR3, taken from reference TRBV5-4 and TRBJ2-3): ETGVTQSPTHLIKTRGQQVTLRCSSQSGHNTVSWYQQALGQGPQFIFQYYREEENGRGNFPPRFSGLQFPNYSSELNVNALELDDSALYLCASSLVGRGDTQYFGPGTRLTVL.

To note about this clonotype: A much larger clone lies a single base off, so this may be a read error. The V and J genes are TRBV19 and TRBJ2-1, with 8 nucleotides matching TRBD2. Germline CDR1 reads LNHDA; CDR2 reads SQIVND (reference sequence). The CDR3 is 19 amino acids. CDR3 in amino acids: CASSIDLGAGEVWRNEQLF. CDR3 sequence (DNA): TGTGCCAGTAGTATAGATTTAGGAGCGGGAGAGGTCTGGAGAAATGAGCAGCTCTTC.

About this clonotype itself: Possible read error: a much larger clone is one base away. The chain combines TRBV19 with TRBJ1-2; perhaps TRBD1 as D (5 bases). From germline, CDR1 is LNHDA and CDR2 SQIVND (reference sequence). The CDR3 consists of 16 residues. This CDR3 reads CAGSYREVGGLQGYTF. DNA for the CDR3: TGTGCCGGTAGTTATCGCGAGGTTGGGGGTTTGCAGGGCTACACCTTC.

Only one count was recorded for this clonotype. This may stem from a read error, because a much larger clone lies one nucleotide away. The chain combines TRBV30 with TRBJ2-7; tentatively, D is TRBD1 (6 bases). The germline V gene has CDR1 GTSNPN and CDR2 SVGIG (reference sequence). Trimming pared 3 bases from V and 5 bases from J, leaving 14 bases between. This CDR3 has 13 amino acids. CDR3 region: CAWSLGTPHEQYF. The DNA of the CDR3 is TGTGCCTGGAGCCTCGGGACACCTCACGAGCAGTACTTC.

This clonotype was picked up many times. The gene calls are TRBV9 and TRBJ2-2; D is possibly TRBD2 (6 bases). Trimming pared 2 bases from V and 2 bases from J, leaving 10 bases between. In germline, CDR1 is SGDLS, CDR2 YYNGEE. CDR3 size: 15 residues. In nucleotides, the CDR3 is TGTGCCAGCAGCGTGGACTATTTAAACACCGGGGAGCTGTTTTTT. It yields the protein CASSVDYLNTGELFF.

For this clonotype: It may be a read error: a sequence one base away is much more abundant. The CDR3 is CSARGIGQNEQFF. The CDR3 nucleotides read TGCAGCGCTAGGGGGATAGGTCAAAATGAGCAGTTCTTC. V usage is TRBV29-1 and J usage is TRBJ2-1; TRBD1 is a possible D gene (6 bases). Germline assignment: CDR1 SQVTM and CDR2 ANQGSEA. Trimming cost V 7 bases and J 7 bases, with 17 bases left between them. The CDR3 runs to 13 residues.

This CDR3 is CASSLLGGKDRSYEQYF. The CDR3 nucleotides are TGTGCCAGCAGCTTACTGGGGGGAAAAGACAGGAGCTACGAGCAGTATTTT. The V gene is TRBV11-2, the J gene TRBJ2-3; the D gene could be TRBD1 or TRBD2 (6 bases each). V lost 2 bases to trimming and J lost 11 bases, with 26 bases between them. CDR1 is SGHAT and CDR2 is FQNNGV in the germline V gene. The CDR3 length is 17 residues.

This clonotype was detected ten times or more. The J gene is TRBJ2-7, the V gene TRBV12-3 or TRBV12-4; D not certain. The CDR3 is 13 residues long. V lost 3 bases and J 5 bases, leaving 11 bases between the germline ends. CDR3 DNA sequence: TGTGCCAGCAGTTTTGCCCCCTGGGACGAGCAGTACTTC. Protein sequence: CASSFAPWDEQYF.

The sample holds many counts of this clonotype. This chain links TRBV4-1 with TRBJ2-5; TRBD1 matches 8 bases. This CDR3 is 15 amino acids long. V lost 2 bases and J lost 5; bases outside the gene matches: 7. Germline loops: CDR1 MGHRA, CDR2 YSYEKL. CDR3 residues: CASSQSGQDRETQYF. The CDR3 nucleotides are TGCGCCAGCAGCCAATCGGGACAGGATCGGGAGACCCAGTACTTC.

This clonotype was counted a single time. The chain carries TRBV18 and TRBJ2-7; tentatively, D is TRBD2 (6 bases). This CDR3 has 14 amino acids. V lost 5 bases, J lost 3 bases, and 14 bases lay in between. Germline V gives CDR1 KGHSH, CDR2 LQKENI. In DNA form, the CDR3 reads TGTGCCAGCTCATCAGGACGGGAGAGCTACGAGCAGTACTTC. This encodes CASSSGRESYEQYF.

In this sample, this clonotype turned up many times. The J gene is TRBJ2-7, the V gene TRBV29-1; D not resolved. CDR3 length: 12 residues. Germline V CDR1 and CDR2: SQVTM, ANQGSEA. V lost 7 bases and J 1 base, leaving 11 bases between the germline ends. CDR3 protein: CSGGKDSYEQYF. As DNA, the CDR3 is TGCAGCGGGGGTAAGGATTCCTACGAGCAGTACTTC.

This clonotype was picked up many times. The rearrangement joins TRBV12-5 to TRBJ1-2; the D is unclear. CDR1 and CDR2 (germline): LGHNT, FRNRAP. Trimming removed 4 bases from V and 6 bases from J, with 12 bases in between. The CDR3 is 13 amino acids. The DNA for the CDR3 is TGTGCTAGTGGTTCGGGCAAACGGGATGGCTACACCTTC. Its translation: CASGSGKRDGYTF.

This clonotype came up many times. This rearrangement joins TRBV9 to TRBJ1-2, with a weak D call TRBD1 (5 bases). With 0 bases removed from V and 2 bases from J, the gap between germline ends came to 11 bases. The CDR3 spans 15 residues. CDR1 and CDR2 (germline): SGDLS, YYNGEE. This CDR3 is CASSVDGTDNYGYTF. The CDR3 nucleotides read TGTGCCAGCAGCGTAGACGGGACCGACAACTATGGCTACACCTTC.

A few counts support this clonotype. An end of the junction differs from the germline gene, which may be a read error. The chain joins TRBV7-8 to TRBJ2-1; TRBD1 agrees at 9 bases. This CDR3 is built from 16 residues. The germline CDR1 and CDR2 sequences are SGHVS and FQNEAQ. The CDR3 region has the DNA TGTGCCAGCAGCTCCTGGGCGGACAGGGGCTACAATGAGCGGTTCTTC. It is translated as CASSSWADRGYNERFF. Full variable domain (missing parts from reference TRBV7-8 and TRBJ2-1): GAGVSQSPRYKVAKRGQDVALRCDPISGHVSLFWYQQALGQGPEFLTYFQNEAQLDKSGLPSDRFFAERPEGSVSTLKIQRTQQEDSAVYLCASSSWADRGYNERFFGPGTRLTVL.

Concerning this clonotype itself: The conserved phenylalanine or tryptophan normally closing the CDR3 is absent here, so this likely arose from a read error. The chain links TRBV20-1 to TRBJ2-7; D is possibly TRBD1 (6 bases). CDR3 length equals 14 residues. CDR1 and CDR2 from the germline V gene are DFQATT and SNEGSKA (reference sequence). This chain's CDR3 is CSARVRTDSSEQYS. Written as DNA, the CDR3 is TGCAGTGCTAGAGTAAGGACAGACTCCTCCGAGCAGTACTCC.

Worth noting for this clonotype: With a much larger clone just one base away, this may be a read error. The J gene is TRBJ1-2, the V gene TRBV11-2; D gene unclear. This CDR3 has 16 residues. CDR1 is SGHAT and CDR2 is FQNNGV in the germline V gene. Trimming took off 0 bases at V and 1 base at J, with 12 bases between the two ends. CDR3 in amino acids: CASSLESKTLNYGYTF. The CDR3 coding sequence is TGTGCCAGCAGCTTAGAGTCAAAAACTCTTAACTATGGCTACACCTTC.

In the case of this clonotype: A much larger clone lies one base from this, so it may be a read error. V gene TRBV20-1 combines with J gene TRBJ2-7; 8 bases agree with TRBD2. The V gene end was trimmed by 6 bases and the J gene end by 4 bases; junction bases not matched to a gene: 11. The V gene's germline CDR1 is DFQATT and CDR2 SNEGSKA (reference sequence). CDR3 length: 14 amino acids. This CDR3 is CSAKAQTSVYEQYF. The CDR3 bases are TGCAGTGCCAAGGCCCAGACTAGCGTGTACGAGCAGTACTTC.

For this clonotype: This may come from a read error, since a much larger clone is one base off. The chain links TRBV11-2 to TRBJ2-7; tentative D call: TRBD2 (7 bases). CDR1 and CDR2 (germline): SGHAT, FQNNGV. With 3 bases removed from V and 3 bases from J, the gap between germline ends came to 21 bases. The CDR3 consists of 17 residues. CDR3 coding DNA: TGTGCCAGCAGCTTGCCCCGGGGGGCCGACCAAATCTACGAGCAGTACTTC. It encodes CASSLPRGADQIYEQYF.

The V call is TRBV5-6, the J call TRBJ2-5; tentatively, D is TRBD2 (5 bases). The CDR3 is made up of 15 amino acids. Germline CDR1 and CDR2: SGHDT and YYEEEE. The V gene lost 5 bases and the J gene lost 2 bases, with 16 bases spanning the gap. The CDR3 DNA reads as TGTGCCAGCAGGCCCCCAGCGGCGCTACAAGAGACCCAGTACTTC. It yields the protein CASRPPAALQETQYF.

This clonotype was seen only a few times. The CDR3 DNA is TGTGCCAGCAGGACAGAGCCTTTGACCAATCAGCCCCAGCATTTT. This gives the protein CASRTEPLTNQPQHF. V is TRBV6-2 or TRBV6-3 and J is TRBJ1-5; D might be TRBD1 (5 bases). With 6 bases removed from V and 3 bases from J, the gap between germline ends came to 15 bases. There are 15 residues in the CDR3. Germline CDR1 and CDR2: MNHEY and SVGEGT.

The V and J genes are TRBV7-9 and TRBJ2-7; 7 bases line up with TRBD1. Trimming took 4 bases from V and 0 from J; bases not matched to a gene: 12. The CDR3 is made up of 17 amino acids. The germline CDR1 and CDR2 sequences are SEHNR and FQNEAQ (reference sequence). CDR3 sequence (DNA): TGTGCCAGCAGCTCCCTGGACGGGACAGAAAACTCCTACGAGCAGTACTTC. Its translation: CASSSLDGTENSYEQYF.

This clonotype has ten or more counts. This chain connects TRBV19 to TRBJ1-4; D is ambiguous. Looked up from germline, CDR1 is LNHDA and CDR2 is SQIVND (reference sequence). The CDR3 covers 13 residues. Trimming removed 5 bases at V and 7 bases at J, with 11 bases between. CDR3 sequence (DNA): TGTGCCAGTAGTTCGCATAAAGGTGAAAAACTGTTTTTT. Translation gives CASSSHKGEKLFF.

The chain joins TRBV18 to TRBJ1-1; D call uncertain. Germline CDR1 and CDR2: KGHSH and LQKENI. The CDR3 covers 15 residues. V lost 3 bases and J 0 bases, leaving 11 bases between the germline ends. Written as DNA, the CDR3 is TGTGCCAGCTCACCCGTGGGCCGGGTGAACACTGAAGCTTTCTTT. It translates to CASSPVGRVNTEAFF.

This clonotype turned up a few times. A clone one base away is much larger, so this may be a read error. The chain combines TRBV11-2 with TRBJ2-2, with D uncertain. CDR3 size: 13 residues. Per germline, CDR1 SGHAT and CDR2 FQNNGV. V lost 2 bases, J lost 9 bases, and 10 bases lay in between. CDR3 loop: CASSLMMTWELFF. Here the CDR3 DNA reads TGTGCCAGCAGCTTAATGATGACCTGGGAGCTGTTTTTT.

The V call is TRBV4-1, the J call TRBJ2-3; no clear D gene. CDR1 and CDR2 from the germline V gene are MGHRA and YSYEKL. The CDR3 has 15 amino acids. V gave up 3 bases and J gave up 0 bases, with 10 bases separating them. The CDR3 sequence is CASSHGVSSTDTQYF. CDR3 bases: TGCGCCAGCAGCCATGGGGTTTCTAGCACAGATACGCAGTATTTT.

This clonotype has ten or more counts. The CDR3 bases are TGCAGTGCTAGAGATCCGCGGGCAGGGGATGGCTACACCTTC. It yields the protein CSARDPRAGDGYTF. The chain couples TRBV20-1 to TRBJ1-2, with D tentatively TRBD1 (6 bases). Per germline, CDR1 DFQATT and CDR2 SNEGSKA (reference sequence). This CDR3 has 14 amino acids. V lost 0 bases to trimming and J lost 6 bases, with 14 bases between them.

This clonotype has just a few counts. A clone one base away is much larger, so this may be a read error. J is TRBJ2-1 and V is TRBV12-3 or TRBV12-4, with a tentative D call TRBD2 (5 bases). CDR3 size: 14 residues. Trimming removed 6 bases from V and 8 bases from J, with 17 bases in between. The DNA of the CDR3 is TGTGCCAGCAGCCACGGGGTCCGAAGGGATGAGCAGTTCTTC. As protein: CASSHGVRRDEQFF.

V gene TRBV27 combines with J gene TRBJ2-1; D may correspond to TRBD1 or TRBD2 (5 bases each). This CDR3 is 13 amino acids long. V lost 3 bases to trimming and J lost 4 bases, with 7 bases between them. Germline V CDR1 and CDR2: MNHEY, SMNVEV (reference sequence). Here the CDR3 DNA reads TGTGCCAGCAGTTTGGGGGAATACAATGAGCAGTTCTTC. Translation gives CASSLGEYNEQFF.